Below, 21 T cell receptor beta chains from the same sample are listed, as sequenced in a study of T cell responses to AZD1222 COVID-19 vaccine. Profiled with immunoSEQ multiplex PCR; TCRdb holds only in-frame clones, not every one. The profile shows some 130,000 clones, about 80% of them singletons. Sequencing used peripheral blood, obtained on day 0 of AZD1222 vaccination. Receptors were obtained from an adult in good health.

The chain is built from TRBV3-1 (or the pseudogene TRBV3-2) and TRBJ1-2; maybe TRBD1 (5 bases). V lost 1 base and J lost 5, with 14 bases in between. The length of the CDR3 is 15 residues. CDR1 is LGHDT, CDR2 YNNKEL, per germline (reference sequence). CDR3 sequence (DNA): TGTGCCAGCAGCCAAGTAGCGGGGGTAGGGTATGGCTACACCTTC. Translation gives CASSQVAGVGYGYTF.

The rearrangement uses TRBV19 and TRBJ1-2, with 9 bases that match TRBD1. The CDR3 spans 15 residues. V lost 3 bases and J lost 5; bases outside the gene matches: 7. From germline, CDR1 is LNHDA and CDR2 SQIVND (reference sequence). CDR3 sequence: CASSIVGQGLYGYTF. For the CDR3, the DNA is TGTGCCAGTAGTATTGTCGGACAGGGGCTTTATGGCTACACCTTC.

This chain uses TRBV5-4 with TRBJ1-1; TRBD1 aligns across 7 bases. The V segment lost 4 bases and the J segment 3 bases; nucleotides outside the gene matches: 9. The germline CDR1 and CDR2 sequences are SGHNT and YYREEE (reference sequence). The CDR3 has 15 amino acids. CDR3 DNA: TGTGCCAGCAGCCTACCGACAGGGACACACACTGAAGCTTTCTTT. It specifies CASSLPTGTHTEAFF.

This chain joins TRBV7-3 and TRBJ1-1; D may be TRBD1 (5 bases). Per germline, CDR1 SGHTA and CDR2 FQGTGA. V lost 1 base and J 4 bases, leaving 7 bases between the germline ends. There are 13 residues in the CDR3. The CDR3 is CASSLIGATEAFF. The DNA for the CDR3 is TGTGCCAGCAGCTTAATCGGGGCCACTGAAGCTTTCTTT.

The chain recombines TRBV19 with TRBJ1-2; D is possibly TRBD1 (6 bases). Trimming cost V 5 bases and J 3 bases, with 16 bases left between them. The CDR3 sequence is 15 residues long. Looked up from germline, CDR1 is LNHDA and CDR2 is SQIVND (reference sequence). In nucleotides, the CDR3 is TGTGCCAGTAGTGCGACCTTACAGGGCTACTATGGCTACACCTTC. Translating gives CASSATLQGYYGYTF.

The chain couples TRBV28 to TRBJ1-5, with 8 nucleotides matching TRBD1. The CDR3 runs to 20 residues. CDR1 and CDR2 from the germline V gene are MDHEN and SYDVKM. V lost 5 bases and J lost 2; bases outside the gene matches: 20. CDR3 sequence (DNA): TGTGCCAGCAGTCCACCAAGAGGGAGGACAGGGATAACAGGCAATCAGCCCCAGCATTTT. It codes for CASSPPRGRTGITGNQPQHF.

The V call is TRBV28, the J call TRBJ1-2, with no clear D. The germline V gene has CDR1 MDHEN and CDR2 SYDVKM. Trimming removed 5 bases from V and 3 bases from J, with 7 bases in between. This CDR3 is 12 amino acids long. The CDR3 region has the DNA TGTGCCAGCAGTCCCGGACACTATGGCTACACCTTC. Residues: CASSPGHYGYTF.

This clone has only one observation. The J gene is TRBJ1-3, the V gene TRBV6-1; D is uncertain. Germline CDR1 and CDR2: MNHNS and SASEGT. The V end lost 2 bases, the J end lost 2 bases, and 4 bases lay between the germline ends. The CDR3 length is 13 residues. The CDR3 sequence is CASSEYAGNTIYF. The CDR3 bases are TGTGCCAGCAGTGAATATGCTGGAAACACCATATATTTT.

The chain employs TRBV28 and TRBJ1-5; a possible D gene is TRBD1 (6 bases). The CDR3 contains 17 residues. Germline loops: CDR1 MDHEN, CDR2 SYDVKM. Trimming removed 4 bases from V and 4 bases from J, with 20 bases in between. The DNA of the CDR3 is TGTGCCAGCAGTTCCTGGGGTGGGGGCAAAGGGAATCAGCCCCAGCATTTT. Translated: CASSSWGGGKGNQPQHF.

The V gene is TRBV6-5, the J gene TRBJ2-5; TRBD2 aligns across 9 bases. V dropped 7 bases and J dropped 5; count of bases not matched to a gene: 8. The CDR3 loop spans 14 amino acids. The V gene's germline CDR1 is MNHEY and CDR2 SVGAGI. CDR3 sequence: CASIPAGGSETQYF. In DNA, the CDR3 is TGTGCCAGCATTCCAGCGGGGGGTTCGGAGACCCAGTACTTC.

The rearrangement links TRBV28 to TRBJ2-5; D is undetermined. The germline gives CDR1 MDHEN, CDR2 SYDVKM. The CDR3 is 14 amino acids. V was trimmed by 6 bases and J by 1 base, leaving 12 bases between them. This chain's CDR3 is CASRPHGRQETQYF. The DNA of the CDR3 is TGTGCCAGCAGACCACACGGCCGCCAAGAGACCCAGTACTTC.

The chain has TRBV5-1 and TRBJ1-2; D possibly corresponds to TRBD1 (6 bases). In germline, CDR1 is SGHRS, CDR2 YFSETQ. The CDR3 runs to 16 residues. V lost 0 bases, J lost 2 bases, and 14 bases lay in between. This chain's CDR3 is CASSLDRAGENYGYTF. Written as DNA, the CDR3 is TGCGCCAGCAGCTTGGATCGGGCAGGGGAGAACTATGGCTACACCTTC. Combining the CDR3 with reference TRBV5-1 and TRBJ1-2 gives the whole variable domain KAGVTQTPRYLIKTRGQQVTLSCSPISGHRSVSWYQQTPGQGLQFLFEYFSETQRNKGNFPGRFSGRQFSNSRSEMNVSTLELGDSALYLCASSLDRAGENYGYTFGSGTRLTVV.

The table lists this clone with a few counts. The chain couples TRBV28 to TRBJ1-5, with a tentative D call TRBD1 (5 bases). CDR1 and CDR2 from the germline V gene are MDHEN and SYDVKM. With 6 bases removed from V and 3 bases from J, the gap between germline ends came to 12 bases. The CDR3 length is 14 residues. CDR3 in amino acids: CASSSGGNNQPQHF. CDR3 DNA sequence: TGTGCCAGCAGCTCGGGGGGGAACAATCAGCCCCAGCATTTT.

The V and J genes are TRBV28 and TRBJ2-1; 7 bases line up with TRBD2. This CDR3 region has 15 residues. Per the germline V gene, CDR1 is MDHEN and CDR2 is SYDVKM. V shed 5 bases, J shed 3 bases, and the junction held 7 bases outside the gene matches. CDR3 DNA sequence: TGTGCCAGCAGTACCAGCGGGGTCTACTACAATGAGCAGTTCTTC. Its protein product is CASSTSGVYYNEQFF.

This rearrangement joins TRBV5-1 to TRBJ1-2; 7 bases fit TRBD1. This CDR3 has 14 residues. Looked up from germline, CDR1 is SGHRS and CDR2 is YFSETQ. V gave up 0 bases and J gave up 3 bases; unmatched junction bases: 2. CDR3 residues: CASSLGTGDYGYTF. As DNA, the CDR3 is TGCGCCAGCAGCTTGGGGACAGGAGACTATGGCTACACCTTC.

The V and J genes are TRBV5-1 and TRBJ1-5; possible D gene TRBD1, 6 bases. V was shortened by 1 base and J by 0 bases, with 14 bases between the two germline ends. Germline assignment: CDR1 SGHRS and CDR2 YFSETQ. This CDR3 is built from 17 residues. This chain's CDR3 is CASSLTGTLYSNQPQHF. The CDR3 DNA is TGCGCCAGCAGCTTGACCGGGACACTGTATAGCAATCAGCCCCAGCATTTT. The full variable domain, rest sourced from reference TRBV5-1 and TRBJ1-5, is KAGVTQTPRYLIKTRGQQVTLSCSPISGHRSVSWYQQTPGQGLQFLFEYFSETQRNKGNFPGRFSGRQFSNSRSEMNVSTLELGDSALYLCASSLTGTLYSNQPQHFGDGTRLSIL.

This clone has only a few counts. This sequence joins TRBV3-1 (or the pseudogene TRBV3-2) and TRBJ1-6; 9 nucleotides line up with TRBD1. Germline V gene lookup returns CDR1 LGHDT and CDR2 YNNKEL (reference sequence). This CDR3 is 14 amino acids long. The V and J ends lost 4 bases and 8 bases, in that order; junction bases with no gene match: 3. DNA of the CDR3: TGTGCCAGCAGCCTTCGGGACAGGGATTCACCCCTCCACTTT. The encoded protein is CASSLRDRDSPLHF.

This chain links TRBV6-5 with TRBJ1-2, with D hard to call. CDR3 length: 15 amino acids. Trimming stripped 2 bases from V and 0 bases from J, with 10 bases between. Germline V gene data show CDR1 as MNHEY and CDR2 as SVGAGI. CDR3 in amino acids: CASSYLPTANYGYTF. CDR3 DNA sequence: TGTGCCAGCAGTTACCTTCCCACCGCTAACTATGGCTACACCTTC.

This sequence joins TRBV9 and TRBJ2-1; D unresolved. The CDR3 is 15 residues long. Germline CDR1 and CDR2: SGDLS and YYNGEE. V was shortened by 0 bases and J by 0 bases, with 7 bases between the two germline ends. CDR3: CASSVEISSYNEQFF. The CDR3, as DNA: TGTGCCAGCAGCGTAGAGATCAGCTCCTACAATGAGCAGTTCTTC.

The chain combines TRBV7-8 with TRBJ1-3; D unresolved. The CDR3 loop spans 12 amino acids. The germline V gene encodes CDR1 SGHVS and CDR2 FQNEAQ. Trimming took 5 bases from V and 8 from J, leaving 10 bases between them. CDR3 sequence (DNA): TGTGCCAGCAGCCGTGAGGCGGACACCATATATTTT. Amino acids: CASSREADTIYF.

The chain is built from TRBV30 and TRBJ1-2; 7 bases are a match to TRBD1. V lost 3 bases, J lost 6 bases, and 7 bases stayed unmatched. Germline V CDR1 and CDR2: GTSNPN, SVGIG (reference sequence). CDR3 length: 13 residues. The CDR3 nucleotides read TGTGCCTGGAGAACAGACAGGGTCCATGGCTACACCTTC. It is translated as CAWRTDRVHGYTF.